Below are 13 T cell receptor beta chains sequenced from a single sample in a study of lymphopenia after photon versus proton radiotherapy. Produced via immunoSEQ multiplex PCR; TCRdb's table is partial and in-frame only. Found here are tens of thousands of clones, around nine tenths of them singletons; the top ten hold around 47%. The sequencing here drew on peripheral blood, taken from a patient treated with proton-based radiotherapy. All receptors derive from a woman aged 55-70 years with cholangiocarcinoma. Some clones in this sample may be carry-over from other donors' samples.

DNA of the CDR3: TGTGCCAGCCGGACAGGGGATGGCTATGGCTACACCTTC. Translating it yields CASRTGDGYGYTF. The chain is built from TRBV18 and TRBJ1-2; 9 bases align to TRBD1. The CDR3 extends over 13 amino acids. Per germline, CDR1 KGHSH and CDR2 LQKENI. Trimming at V came to 8 bases and at J to 4 bases, leaving 5 bases not matched to a gene.

This rearrangement joins TRBV27 to TRBJ2-7, with 9 bases matching TRBD1. Trimming at V came to 6 bases and at J to 3 bases, leaving 6 bases not matched to a gene. This CDR3 spans 14 amino acids. Germline V gene lookup returns CDR1 MNHEY and CDR2 SMNVEV (reference sequence). The CDR3 coding sequence is TGTGCCAGCAGGGGGACAGGGAAAAACTACGAGCAGTACTTC. Its translation: CASRGTGKNYEQYF.

Only a few counts were recorded for this clone. V is TRBV19 and J is TRBJ2-6; perhaps D is TRBD1 or TRBD2 (5 bases each). Trimming took 9 bases from V and 2 from J, leaving 14 bases between them. The CDR3 spans 15 residues. CDR1 is LNHDA, CDR2 SQIVND, per germline (reference sequence). CDR3 amino acids: CASRDVDPGANVLTF. The CDR3 DNA sequence: TGTGCCAGCCGGGACGTCGACCCTGGGGCCAACGTCCTGACTTTC.

The rearrangement links TRBV4-1 to TRBJ2-1; 7 bases align to TRBD2. The CDR3 contains 16 residues. Germline values: CDR1 MGHRA, CDR2 YSYEKL. Losses at the gene ends were 4 bases for V and 0 bases for J; bases not matched to a gene: 6. CDR3 sequence (DNA): TGCGCCAGCAGCCTGTCGAGACTAGCCTCCTACAATGAGCAGTTCTTC. Its translation is CASSLSRLASYNEQFF.

The V call is TRBV27, the J call TRBJ1-1, with a weak D call TRBD1 (5 bases). This CDR3 spans 15 amino acids. Germline CDR1 is MNHEY and CDR2 is SMNVEV (reference sequence). The V and J ends lost 0 bases and 4 bases respectively, with 12 bases between them. The CDR3 sequence is CASSLSSMTATEAFF. CDR3 DNA sequence: TGTGCCAGCAGTTTATCGTCCATGACAGCCACTGAAGCTTTCTTT.

The genes are TRBV21-1 and TRBJ2-7; TRBD1 was called by the table and not checked on the DNA. TRBV21-1 is termed a pseudogene. The CDR3 loop spans 15 amino acids. The CDR3 sequence: CASDRVRQGRYEQYF. The DNA for the CDR3 is TGTGCCAGCGACCGGGTTCGACAGGGGCGCTACGAGCAGTACTTC.

The chain is built from TRBV11-2 and TRBJ1-5; 8 bases line up with TRBD1. Germline CDR1 is SGHAT and CDR2 is FQNNGV. The length of the CDR3 is 17 residues. Trimming at V came to 4 bases and at J to 0 bases, leaving 8 bases not matched to a gene. The CDR3 nucleotides read TGTGCCAGCAGCTACGGACAGGGCCGAGGTAGCAATCAGCCCCAGCATTTT. It codes for CASSYGQGRGSNQPQHF. The variable domain in full, with the rest retrieved from reference TRBV11-2 and TRBJ1-5, is EAGVAQSPRYKIIEKRQSVAFWCNPISGHATLYWYQQILGQGPKLLIQFQNNGVVDDSQLPKDRFSAERLKGVDSTLKIQPAKLEDSAVYLCASSYGQGRGSNQPQHFGDGTRLSIL.

The rearrangement joins TRBV9 to TRBJ2-2; 10 positions agree with TRBD1. Germline loops: CDR1 SGDLS, CDR2 YYNGEE. The CDR3 loop spans 15 amino acids. After removal of 3 bases from V and 5 bases from J, the junction contained 4 bases not matched to a gene. In nucleotides, the CDR3 is TGTGCCAGCAGCGCCCGGGACAGGGGAACCGGGGAGCTGTTTTTT. Its protein is CASSARDRGTGELFF.

Only a few counts were recorded for this clone. V gene TRBV10-1 combines with J gene TRBJ1-2; D is ambiguous. The V end lost 3 bases, the J end lost 5 bases, and 10 bases lay between the germline ends. Germline V gene sequence: CDR1 WNHNN, CDR2 SYGVQD (reference sequence). The CDR3 length is 13 residues. CDR3 sequence: CASSDVGSYGYTF. In nucleotides, the CDR3 is TGCGCCAGCAGTGATGTGGGGTCGTATGGCTACACCTTC.

The CDR3 DNA sequence: TGTGCCAGCAGTGAATATGGCACTAACTATGGCTACACCTTC. Amino acid sequence: CASSEYGTNYGYTF. The chain links TRBV25-1 to TRBJ1-2; D gene ambiguous. Germline-derived CDR1 and CDR2 are MGHDK and SYGVNS. CDR3 length: 14 amino acids. V gave up 0 bases and J gave up 0 bases, with 5 bases separating them.

The chain uses TRBV11-3 and TRBJ2-1; TRBD2 agrees at 7 bases. The CDR3 length is 12 residues. The J segment lost 7 bases and the V segment lost 5 bases, leaving 2 bases of the junction unmatched. Germline lookup yields CDR1 SGHNT and CDR2 YENEEA. The CDR3 is CASSPGGNEQFF. The CDR3 DNA sequence: TGTGCCAGCAGCCCCGGGGGGAATGAGCAGTTCTTC.

This sequence joins TRBV19 and TRBJ2-7, with TRBD1 as a possible D gene (7 bases). Trimming removed 4 bases at V and 4 bases at J, with 17 bases between. The CDR3 has 15 residues. Germline-derived CDR1 and CDR2 are LNHDA and SQIVND (reference sequence). CDR3 protein: CASSTQGGGWYEQYF. The CDR3, as DNA: TGTGCCAGTAGTACCCAAGGAGGGGGCTGGTACGAGCAGTACTTC.

This chain uses TRBV18 with TRBJ2-2; 10 bases match TRBD2. V dropped 6 bases and J dropped 6; count of bases not matched to a gene: 7. The germline V gene has CDR1 KGHSH and CDR2 LQKENI. The CDR3 length is 15 residues. The DNA of the CDR3 is TGTGCCAGCTCCGAAAGGGGACTAGCGTCCGGGGAGCTGTTTTTT. Its protein is CASSERGLASGELFF.